The 13 T cell receptor beta chains reported below all come from one sample, sequenced in a study of PD-1 blockade in classical Hodgkin lymphoma. Data came from immunoSEQ multiplex PCR; TCRdb stores just in-frame clones and leaves some out. The data contain some 48,000 clones, 70% to 80% of them seen just once; the ten biggest clones take up 19%. Described time point: cycle 4 day 1 (C4D1), after 5 to 7 weeks of nivolumab. Each of the patients experienced relapse following autologous stem cell transplantation, and their brentuximab vedotin exposure differed. Sample: peripheral blood mononuclear cells (PBMCs), taken before the fourth cycle of nivolumab. Source of these receptors: a human donor with classical Hodgkin lymphoma.

This clone appeared once. The chain carries TRBV28 and TRBJ1-2; 8 bases align to TRBD1. Germline V gene data show CDR1 as MDHEN and CDR2 as SYDVKM. CDR3 length: 14 amino acids. Trimming removed 6 bases from V and 4 bases from J; junction bases left unmatched: 7. CDR3 protein: CASRWTGIPYGYTF. CDR3 sequence (DNA): TGTGCCAGCAGGTGGACAGGGATCCCCTATGGCTACACCTTC.

About this clone: Other DNA sequences from this sample encode an identical CDR3 as well. V is TRBV5-1 and J is TRBJ2-5, with unresolved D. CDR1 is SGHRS, CDR2 YFSETQ, per germline. This CDR3 contains 15 residues. The V end lost 2 bases, the J end lost 1 base, and 12 bases lay between the germline ends. CDR3 DNA: TGCGCCAGCAGCTTAGACGGACGAGGCCAAGAGACCCAGTACTTC. Translated, it gives CASSLDGRGQETQYF.

This clone was observed a handful of times. The chain is built from TRBV28 and TRBJ1-6; D not certain. V shed 7 bases and J shed 8 bases, with 12 bases lying between them. CDR1 MDHEN and CDR2 SYDVKM come from the germline V gene. The CDR3 sequence is 13 residues long. CDR3 DNA: TGTGCCAGCATCCTGAGGGTGGATTCACCCCTCCACTTT. It translates to CASILRVDSPLHF.

By frequency in the sample, this clone is medium-sized. The CDR3 sequence is CASSQGNNQPQHF. CDR3 bases: TGTGCCAGCTCACAAGGGAATAATCAGCCCCAGCATTTT. The chain has TRBV18 and TRBJ1-5; D gene unclear. The length of the CDR3 is 13 residues. The V gene's germline CDR1 is KGHSH and CDR2 LQKENI. Deletions cut 4 bases from V and 4 bases from J, with 8 bases between.

J is TRBJ2-7 and V is TRBV7-9, with TRBD1 as a possible D gene (6 bases). Germline loops: CDR1 SEHNR, CDR2 FQNEAQ (reference sequence). V lost 3 bases and J lost 0, with 9 bases in between. The CDR3 has 14 amino acids. The CDR3, as DNA: TGTGCCAGCAGCTTGGACAGCCTCTCCTACGAGCAGTACTTC. This codes for CASSLDSLSYEQYF.

The J gene is TRBJ2-7, the V gene TRBV11-2; possible D gene TRBD2, 5 bases. The V end was cut by 8 bases, the J end by 0 bases, with 11 bases between. Germline CDR1 reads SGHAT; CDR2 reads FQNNGV. The CDR3 totals 13 residues. CDR3 nucleotide sequence: TGTGCCAGCGAGGTCGGGAACTCCTACGAGCAGTACTTC. This codes for CASEVGNSYEQYF.

The rearrangement uses TRBV5-1 and TRBJ1-5; tentative D call: TRBD1 (5 bases). CDR1 is SGHRS and CDR2 is YFSETQ in the germline V gene. V was shortened by 0 bases and J by 7 bases, with 11 bases between the two germline ends. CDR3 length: 14 amino acids. The CDR3 loop reads CASSLEAGLQPQHF. The CDR3 region has the DNA TGCGCCAGCAGCTTGGAGGCAGGGCTCCAGCCCCAGCATTTT. Together with reference TRBV5-1 and TRBJ1-5, the CDR3 gives the full variable domain: KAGVTQTPRYLIKTRGQQVTLSCSPISGHRSVSWYQQTPGQGLQFLFEYFSETQRNKGNFPGRFSGRQFSNSRSEMNVSTLELGDSALYLCASSLEAGLQPQHFGDGTRLSIL.

The rearrangement joins TRBV5-5 to TRBJ1-2, with D maybe TRBD1 (5 bases). The CDR3 is made up of 14 amino acids. V dropped 1 base and J dropped 4 bases, with 11 bases sitting between them. Germline CDR1 SGHKS, CDR2 YYEKEE (reference sequence). The DNA for the CDR3 is TGTGCCAGCAGCTTGTGGGGGACCTCCTATGGCTACACCTTC. Its protein product is CASSLWGTSYGYTF.

The rearrangement links TRBV5-1 to TRBJ2-3; a weak D match, TRBD1 (6 bases). Germline CDR1 and CDR2: SGHRS and YFSETQ. With 0 bases removed from V and 0 bases from J, the gap between germline ends came to 11 bases. The CDR3 consists of 16 residues. CDR3 nucleotide sequence: TGCGCCAGCAGCTTGGTCAGGGGCTCTAGCACAGATACGCAGTATTTT. Translating it yields CASSLVRGSSTDTQYF.

This rearrangement joins TRBV12-5 to TRBJ1-5; a possible D gene is TRBD1 (6 bases). Trimming pared 5 bases from V and 9 bases from J, leaving 14 bases between. The CDR3 contains 13 residues. In germline, CDR1 is LGHNT, CDR2 FRNRAP. In DNA form, the CDR3 reads TGTGCTAGTGGTGCAGGGGAGGGAAGGCCCCAGCATTTT. Translating it yields CASGAGEGRPQHF.

The chain uses TRBV5-1 and TRBJ2-3; D perhaps matches TRBD2 (5 bases). CDR1 and CDR2 from the germline V gene are SGHRS and YFSETQ. This CDR3 spans 13 amino acids. Between the trimmed V and J ends, which lost 4 bases and 7 bases, there was a span of 13 bases. CDR3 in amino acids: CASSLEWRHTQYF. In DNA form, the CDR3 reads TGCGCCAGCAGCCTGGAATGGAGGCATACGCAGTATTTT.

The chain is built from TRBV27 and TRBJ2-7; TRBD2 is a possible D gene (6 bases). V lost 3 bases and J 3 bases, leaving 9 bases between the germline ends. In germline, CDR1 is MNHEY, CDR2 SMNVEV (reference sequence). The CDR3 spans 13 residues. The CDR3 coding sequence is TGTGCCAGCAGTTTTGGTAGCGGCTACGAGCAGTACTTC. Encoded protein: CASSFGSGYEQYF.

This clone was detected only once. The rearrangement joins TRBV18 to TRBJ1-2, with 7 bases matching TRBD1. Trimming cost V 5 bases and J 4 bases; bases outside gene matches: 13. The germline V gene has CDR1 KGHSH and CDR2 LQKENI. The CDR3 spans 16 residues. CDR3 sequence (DNA): TGTGCCAGCTCAATAAGCGGGACAGAGCGCGGCTATGGCTACACCTTC. This translates into CASSISGTERGYGYTF.